The rows below give T cell receptor beta chains drawn from one sample of a study of metastatic and nonmetastatic thyroid tumors. TCRdb reassembled clones from the PCR reads with MiXCR. There are over 50,000 clones in the sample; roughly 29% occur only once, and about 16% lies in the top ten. Sequences were obtained from blood. These TCRs come from a female donor with papillary thyroid cancer or a benign thyroid nodule (not recorded which). Some clones in this sample may be carry-over from other donors' samples. Both conserved end residues are part of each CDR3. D genes are given only for firm matches. The size entry is marked missing in some rows and otherwise reads once, few, many or a size class.

>TRBJ1-2|TRBV6-2/TRBV6-3|TRBD1|.
CASSDRASYGYTF
TGTGCCAGCAGCGACAGGGCATCCTATGGCTACACCTTC
>TRBJ2-2|TRBV6-5|TRBD2|.
CASSYPSGGSVTGELFF
TGTGCCAGCAGTTACCCTAGCGGGGGGTCCGTCACCGGGGAGCTGTTTTTT
>TRBJ1-6|TRBV30|.|.
CAWSAQVSNSPLHF
TGTGCCTGGAGTGCCCAGGTTTCGAATTCACCCCTCCACTTT
>TRBJ1-2|TRBV6-1|.|few
CASSAGRALYGYTF
TGTGCCAGCAGTGCAGGGAGGGCGCTGTATGGCTACACCTTC
>TRBJ2-1|TRBV30|.|once
CAWSVGRTSSYNEQFF
TGTGCCTGGAGTGTAGGGCGCACCAGCTCCTACAATGAGCAGTTCTTC
>TRBJ1-6|TRBV20-1|TRBD1|.
CSPTGGLILSYNSPLHF
TGCAGTCCAACAGGGGGCCTTATTCTCTCCTATAATTCACCCCTCCACTTT
>TRBJ1-5|TRBV19|.|.
CASSIEGTRLPQHF
TGTGCCAGTAGTATAGAGGGGACCCGATTGCCCCAGCATTTT
>TRBJ1-5|TRBV7-9|.|.
CASSPPWGGNQPQHF
TGTGCCAGCAGCCCCCCCTGGGGAGGCAATCAGCCCCAGCATTTT
>TRBJ2-1|TRBV7-9|.|.
CASMNFRGNEQFF
TGTGCCAGCATGAATTTTCGCGGCAATGAGCAGTTCTTC
>TRBJ2-7|TRBV12-3/TRBV12-4|.|.
CASSDPPVYEQYF
TGTGCCAGCAGTGACCCACCCGTCTACGAGCAGTACTTC
>TRBJ1-1|TRBV7-8|TRBD1|.
CASSSVDRGNTEAFF
TGTGCCAGCAGCTCAGTTGACAGGGGGAATACTGAAGCTTTCTTT
>TRBJ2-3|TRBV20-1|TRBD1|.
CSAVLRGRTKTDTQYF
TGCAGTGCGGTCCTCAGGGGGCGCACGAAAACAGATACGCAGTATTTT
>TRBJ2-1|TRBV27|.|.
CASSLSQGLDCNEQFF
TGTGCCAGCAGTTTAAGTCAGGGGTTGGACTGCAATGAGCAGTTCTTC
>TRBJ1-1|TRBV5-1|.|.
CASSLAFGLMDTEAFF
TGCGCCAGCAGCTTGGCCTTCGGGCTCATGGACACTGAAGCTTTCTTT
>TRBJ2-2|TRBV4-1|TRBD1|.
CASSQEQGKRTGELFF
TGCGCCAGCAGCCAAGAACAGGGGAAGCGCACCGGGGAGCTGTTTTTT
>TRBJ1-5|TRBV7-6|.|.
CASSLPTAKSNQPQHF
TGTGCCAGCAGCCTCCCGACAGCGAAGAGCAATCAGCCCCAGCATTTT
>TRBJ1-6|TRBV12-3/TRBV12-4|.|.
CASSPGLYYNSPLHF
TGTGCCAGCAGTCCAGGACTGTACTATAATTCACCCCTCCACTTT
>TRBJ2-7|TRBV7-9|.|.
CASSFYGGSYEQYF
TGTGCCAGCAGCTTCTACGGCGGATCCTACGAGCAGTACTTC
>TRBJ1-6|TRBV2|TRBD1|medium-sized
CASLMDRFMGSPLHF
TGTGCCAGCCTGATGGACAGGTTTATGGGTTCACCCCTCCACTTT
>TRBJ1-6|TRBV6-1|TRBD1|.
CASRRDSQGPLHF
TGTGCCAGCAGGCGGGACAGCCAGGGACCCCTCCACTTT
>TRBJ2-6|TRBV6-6|TRBD1|many
CASSYGTGGAGANVLTF
TGTGCCAGCAGTTACGGGACAGGGGGCGCTGGGGCCAACGTCCTGACTTTC
>TRBJ2-5|TRBV5-5|TRBD1|.
CASSPGTGVAPETQYF
TGTGCCAGCAGCCCCGGGACAGGGGTGGCCCCGGAGACCCAGTACTTC
>TRBJ1-5|TRBV20-1|.|.
CSASEWANQPQHF
TGCAGTGCTAGCGAGTGGGCCAATCAGCCCCAGCATTTT
>TRBJ1-6|TRBV11-2|TRBD1|once
CASKTGTGGVNSPLHF
TGTGCCAGCAAAACCGGGACAGGGGGTGTAAATTCACCCCTCCACTTT
>TRBJ2-3|TRBV27|TRBD2|.
CASSLGPERGVADTDTQYF
TGTGCCAGCAGTTTAGGGCCCGAGCGGGGCGTAGCGGACACAGATACGCAGTATTTT
>TRBJ2-7|TRBV6-6|TRBD2|.
CASSYPLAGGSYEQYF
TGTGCCAGCAGTTACCCACTAGCGGGAGGCTCCTACGAGCAGTACTTC
>TRBJ2-7|TRBV11-3|TRBD1|few
CASSARQGLNEQYF
TGTGCCAGCAGCGCTAGACAGGGTTTGAACGAGCAGTACTTC
>TRBJ2-3|TRBV4-2|TRBD2|.
CASSQDGLAGGPDTQYF
TGTGCCAGCAGCCAAGATGGGCTAGCGGGAGGGCCAGATACGCAGTATTTT
>TRBJ1-2|TRBV6-1|.|few
CASSEIQDTGYTF
TGTGCCAGCAGTGAAATCCAGGACACTGGCTACACCTTC
>TRBJ2-3|TRBV7-3|.|few
CASSLNADTQYF
TGTGCCAGCAGCTTAAACGCAGATACGCAATATTTT
>TRBJ1-1|TRBV19|.|few
CASSIGSNTEAFF
TGTGCCAGTAGTATCGGCAGCAACACTGAAGCTTTCTTT
>TRBJ2-1|TRBV27|.|many
CASKRTFRAEYNEQFF
TGTGCCAGCAAACGGACTTTTAGGGCCGAATACAATGAGCAGTTCTTC
>TRBJ2-7|TRBV9|.|.
CASSPSSGGEQYF
TGTGCCAGCAGCCCCTCCTCGGGTGGCGAGCAGTACTTC
>TRBJ1-2|TRBV30|.|.
CAWIRAGGGSYGYTF
TGTGCCTGGATACGCGCGGGAGGGGGTTCGTATGGCTACACCTTC
>TRBJ2-1|TRBV10-3|.|.
CASSARDVGYNEQFF
TGTGCCAGCAGTGCCCGGGACGTCGGCTACAATGAGCAGTTCTTC
>TRBJ2-3|TRBV27|.|.
CASSSPGWGPTDTQYF
TGTGCCAGCAGTTCCCCTGGCTGGGGGCCGACAGATACGCAGTATTTT
>TRBJ2-2|TRBV7-3|.|.
CASSLMEGGELFF
TGTGCCAGCAGCTTAATGGAGGGCGGGGAGCTGTTTTTT
>TRBJ2-1|TRBV12-3/TRBV12-4|TRBD1|few
CASSFDRGTHNEQFF
TGTGCCAGCAGTTTTGACAGGGGAACGCACAATGAGCAGTTCTTC
>TRBJ1-3|TRBV12-3/TRBV12-4|.|few
CASSSSFSTIYF
TGTGCCAGCAGTTCCAGTTTCAGCACCATATATTTT
>TRBJ2-5|TRBV7-9|.|many
CASSTGQPYQETQYF
TGTGCCAGCAGTACAGGACAGCCGTACCAAGAGACCCAGTACTTC
>TRBJ2-2|TRBV7-3|.|few
CASSKNTGELFF
TGTGCCAGCAGCAAAAACACCGGGGAGCTGTTTTTT
>TRBJ2-3|TRBV20-1|TRBD2|many
CSARPAGEADTQYF
TGCAGTGCTAGACCGGCGGGAGAGGCAGATACGCAGTATTTT
>TRBJ2-1|TRBV20-1|TRBD1|.
CSATRQGAYNEQFF
TGCAGTGCTACTCGACAGGGGGCCTACAATGAGCAGTTCTTC
>TRBJ2-3|TRBV24-1|TRBD2|.
CATSPGLASSTDTQYF
TGTGCCACCAGTCCAGGACTAGCCTCTAGCACAGATACGCAGTATTTT
>TRBJ2-7|TRBV20-1|.|few
CSASGDRINEQYF
TGCAGTGCTAGCGGTGACAGGATAAACGAGCAGTACTTC